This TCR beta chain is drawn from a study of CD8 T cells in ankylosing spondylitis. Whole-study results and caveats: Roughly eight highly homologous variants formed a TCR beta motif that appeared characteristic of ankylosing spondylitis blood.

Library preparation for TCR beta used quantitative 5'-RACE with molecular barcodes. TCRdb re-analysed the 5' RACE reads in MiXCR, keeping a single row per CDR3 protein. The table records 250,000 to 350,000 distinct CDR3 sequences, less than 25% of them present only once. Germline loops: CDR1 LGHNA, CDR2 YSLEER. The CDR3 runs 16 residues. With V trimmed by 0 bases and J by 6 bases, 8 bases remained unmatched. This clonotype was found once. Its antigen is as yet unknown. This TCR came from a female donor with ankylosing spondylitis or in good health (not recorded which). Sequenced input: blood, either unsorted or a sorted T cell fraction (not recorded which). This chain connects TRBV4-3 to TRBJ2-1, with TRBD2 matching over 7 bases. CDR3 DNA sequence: TGCGCCAGCAGCCAAGATTGGGGGGGAGTGGCCAATGAGCAGTTCTTC. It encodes CASSQDWGGVANEQFF.